This T cell receptor (beta chain) stems from a study of T cell responses to AZD1222 COVID-19 vaccine. Study in general: Second-dose timings of about 4 or about 12 weeks were pooled. The study's findings and limits: At baseline, just 6 or 7 AZD1222 recipients tested seropositive. Clonal diversity was possibly underestimated; the donors were predominantly white British and more often female.

Generated by immunoSEQ multiplex PCR, the TCRdb table keeps only in-frame clones and is missing some. Of 90,000 to 150,000 clones in the sample, approximately 90% were seen once. Germline V gives CDR1 SGHRS, CDR2 YFSETQ. This CDR3 spans 17 amino acids. J gave up 1 base and V 3 bases, and 10 bases lay outside the gene matches. In regard to this clone: Its antigen is unidentified.

The genes are TRBV5-1 and TRBJ1-1, with 9 bases fitting TRBD1. The receptor was isolated from an adult in good health. This material consisted of peripheral blood, taken on day 0 of AZD1222 vaccination. CDR3 nucleotides: TGCGCCAGCAGCTCCACTTTACCGGGACAGGGGAACACTGAAGCTTTCTTT. This gives the protein CASSSTLPGQGNTEAFF. The full variable domain, its missing parts supplied by reference TRBV5-1 and TRBJ1-1, is KAGVTQTPRYLIKTRGQQVTLSCSPISGHRSVSWYQQTPGQGLQFLFEYFSETQRNKGNFPGRFSGRQFSNSRSEMNVSTLELGDSALYLCASSSTLPGQGNTEAFFGQGTRLTVV.